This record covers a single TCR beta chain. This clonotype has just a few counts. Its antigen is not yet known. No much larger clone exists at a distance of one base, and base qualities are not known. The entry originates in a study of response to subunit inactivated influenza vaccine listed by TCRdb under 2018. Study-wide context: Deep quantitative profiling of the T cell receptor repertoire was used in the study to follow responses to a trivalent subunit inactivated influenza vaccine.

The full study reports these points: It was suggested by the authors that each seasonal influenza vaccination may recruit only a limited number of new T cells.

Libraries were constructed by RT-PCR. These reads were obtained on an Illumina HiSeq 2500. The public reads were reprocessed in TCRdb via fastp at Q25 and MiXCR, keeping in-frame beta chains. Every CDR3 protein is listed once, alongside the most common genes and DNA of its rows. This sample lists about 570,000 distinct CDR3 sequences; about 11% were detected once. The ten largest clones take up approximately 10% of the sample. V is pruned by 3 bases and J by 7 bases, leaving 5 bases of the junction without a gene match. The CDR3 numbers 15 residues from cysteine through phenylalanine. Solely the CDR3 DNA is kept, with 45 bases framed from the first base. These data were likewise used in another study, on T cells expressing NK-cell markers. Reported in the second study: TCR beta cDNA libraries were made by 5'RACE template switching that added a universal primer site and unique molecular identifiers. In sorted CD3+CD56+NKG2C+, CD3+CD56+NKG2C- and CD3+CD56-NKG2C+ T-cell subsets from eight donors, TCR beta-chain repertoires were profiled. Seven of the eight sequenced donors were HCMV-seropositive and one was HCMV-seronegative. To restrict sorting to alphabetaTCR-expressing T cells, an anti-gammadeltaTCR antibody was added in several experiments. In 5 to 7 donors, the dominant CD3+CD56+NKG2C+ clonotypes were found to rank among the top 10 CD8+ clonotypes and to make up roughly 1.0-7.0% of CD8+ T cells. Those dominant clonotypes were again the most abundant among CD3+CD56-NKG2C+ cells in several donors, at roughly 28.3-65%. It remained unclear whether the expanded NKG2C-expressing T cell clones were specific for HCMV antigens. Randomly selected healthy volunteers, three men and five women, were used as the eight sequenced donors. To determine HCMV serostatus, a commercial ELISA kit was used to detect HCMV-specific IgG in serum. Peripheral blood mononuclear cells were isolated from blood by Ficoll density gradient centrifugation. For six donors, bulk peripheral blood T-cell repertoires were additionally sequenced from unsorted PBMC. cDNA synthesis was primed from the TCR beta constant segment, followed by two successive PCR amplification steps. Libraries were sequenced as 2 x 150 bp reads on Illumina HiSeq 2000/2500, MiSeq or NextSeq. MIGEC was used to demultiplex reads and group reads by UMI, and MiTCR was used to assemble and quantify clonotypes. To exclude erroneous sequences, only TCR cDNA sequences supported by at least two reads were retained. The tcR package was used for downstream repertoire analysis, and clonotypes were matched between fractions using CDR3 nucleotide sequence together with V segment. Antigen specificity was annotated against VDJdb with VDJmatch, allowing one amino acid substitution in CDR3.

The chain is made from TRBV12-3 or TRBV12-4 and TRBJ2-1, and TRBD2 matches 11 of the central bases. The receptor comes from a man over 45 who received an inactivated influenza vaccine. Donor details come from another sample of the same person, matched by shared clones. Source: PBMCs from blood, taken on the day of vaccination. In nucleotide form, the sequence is TGTGCCAGCAGTTTTTTTAGGACTAGCGGGAATGAGCAGTTCTTC. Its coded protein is CASSFFRTSGNEQFF.